The 25 T cell receptor beta chains reported below all come from one sample, sequenced in a study of identical twins. TCRdb independently ran MiXCR on the 5' RACE reads; one entry per CDR3 protein. Among about 900,000 distinct CDR3 sequences listed, about 12% were seen once. This sample was also put to use in a study of yellow fever vaccine responses in identical twins.

The sample comprised PBMCs. These receptors were taken from a woman aged 18 to 35 in good health.

The chain combines TRBV28 with TRBJ1-1, with 7 bases lining up with TRBD1. Germline trimming cut 6 bases from V and 6 bases from J; bases unmatched to any gene: 7. Germline values: CDR1 MDHEN, CDR2 SYDVKM. The CDR3 runs 13 residues. This CDR3 is CASRKGQPAEAFF. CDR3 nucleotides: TGTGCCAGCAGGAAGGGACAGCCCGCTGAAGCTTTCTTT. The full variable domain, in which reference TRBV28 and TRBJ1-1 provide the parts outside the CDR3, is DVKVTQSSRYLVKRTGEKVFLECVQDMDHENMFWYRQDPGLGLRLIYFSYDVKMKEKGDIPEGYSVSREKKERFSLILESASTNQTSMYLCASRKGQPAEAFFGQGTRLTVV.

This clonotype has a handful of counts. V and J are TRBV28 and TRBJ2-5, with TRBD2 matching 7 bases. Unmatched junction bases numbered 12, after V lost 6 bases and J lost 2 bases. This CDR3 spans 16 amino acids. The germline V gene has CDR1 MDHEN and CDR2 SYDVKM. CDR3 bases: TGTGCCAGCAGAGGAGCGGGAAAGGGGTGGCAAGAGACCCAGTACTTC. Translation: CASRGAGKGWQETQYF.

This clonotype was detected a few times. This chain connects TRBV11-2 to TRBJ1-4, with unresolved D. The CDR3 is made up of 14 amino acids. Germline V gene lookup returns CDR1 SGHAT and CDR2 FQNNGV. V lost 0 bases and J 11 bases, leaving 13 bases between the germline ends. The CDR3, as DNA: TGTGCCAGCAGCTTAGACAGGTTACGGGGTAAACTGTTTTTT. This gives the protein CASSLDRLRGKLFF.

The V gene is TRBV11-2, the J gene TRBJ2-7; TRBD2 might be the D (5 bases). The V and J ends lost 1 base and 0 bases respectively, with 10 bases between them. Germline CDR1 and CDR2: SGHAT and FQNNGV. This CDR3 is 15 amino acids long. The CDR3 coding sequence is TGTGCCAGCAGCTTAGCCTTGGGAGCCTCCTACGAGCAGTACGTC. Translation: CASSLALGASYEQYV.

V gene TRBV15 combines with J gene TRBJ2-1, with 8 bases aligning to TRBD2. CDR3 length: 16 amino acids. Trimming cost V 1 base and J 4 bases; bases outside gene matches: 6. The germline V gene has CDR1 LNHNV and CDR2 YYDKDF (reference sequence). CDR3 region: CATSRVFSGEYNEQFF. The CDR3 DNA reads TGTGCCACCAGCAGAGTTTTTAGCGGGGAGTACAATGAGCAGTTCTTC.

This clonotype was observed at least ten times. The chain joins TRBV4-2 to TRBJ2-1; perhaps TRBD2 as D (5 bases). The CDR3 has 15 amino acids. V was shortened by 0 bases and J by 4 bases, with 10 bases between the two germline ends. The germline gives CDR1 LGHNA, CDR2 YNFKEQ. The CDR3 DNA reads as TGTGCCAGCAGCCAAGATCTCGGGGATTACAATGAGCAGTTCTTC. This encodes CASSQDLGDYNEQFF.

This clonotype has more than one count but fewer than ten. The gene calls are TRBV18 and TRBJ1-1; D is possibly TRBD1 (5 bases). Germline CDR1 and CDR2: KGHSH and LQKENI. V was shortened by 2 bases and J by 7 bases, with 11 bases between the two germline ends. The CDR3 has 13 amino acids. The CDR3 here is CASSPISQDEAFF. CDR3 coding DNA: TGTGCCAGCTCACCAATTTCACAGGATGAAGCTTTCTTT.

Here the CDR3 DNA reads TGTGCCAGCAGTCATCCGGACAGGGTGAACACTGAAGCTTTCTTT. This gives the protein CASSHPDRVNTEAFF. V gene TRBV27 combines with J gene TRBJ1-1; TRBD1 matches at 8 bases. There are 15 residues in the CDR3. J gave up 0 bases and V 5 bases, and 5 bases lay outside the gene matches. Germline V CDR1 and CDR2: MNHEY, SMNVEV (reference sequence).

The table lists this clonotype with a count of one. The rearrangement joins TRBV3-1 to TRBJ2-7; D call uncertain. The germline V gene encodes CDR1 LGHDT and CDR2 YNNKEL (reference sequence). Trimming removed 0 bases from V and 1 base from J, with 10 bases in between. The length of the CDR3 is 15 residues. The CDR3 sequence is CASSQDTGNSYEQYF. CDR3 coding DNA: TGTGCCAGCAGCCAAGATACCGGAAATTCCTACGAGCAGTACTTC.

This clonotype came up a few times. The chain has TRBV7-2 and TRBJ2-1; 15 nucleotides align to TRBD2. Germline CDR1 is SGHTA and CDR2 is FQGNSA. The CDR3 is 17 amino acids. J was trimmed by 4 bases and V by 4 bases; bases with no gene match: 5. This CDR3 is CASSSRTSGRGYNEQFF. The CDR3 nucleotides read TGTGCCAGCAGCTCCCGGACTAGCGGGAGGGGGTACAATGAGCAGTTCTTC. Complete variable domain (other parts from reference TRBV7-2 and TRBJ2-1): GAGVSQSPSNKVTEKGKDVELRCDPISGHTALYWYRQSLGQGLEFLIYFQGNSAPDKSGLPSDRFSAERTGGSVSTLTIQRTQQEDSAVYLCASSSRTSGRGYNEQFFGPGTRLTVL.

This rearrangement joins TRBV5-1 to TRBJ2-3; 9 nucleotides match TRBD2. Looked up from germline, CDR1 is SGHRS and CDR2 is YFSETQ. This CDR3 region has 15 residues. Trimming cost V 3 bases and J 2 bases; bases outside gene matches: 4. CDR3 in amino acids: CASSSGLAPTDTQYF. The CDR3 DNA follows: TGCGCCAGCAGCTCGGGACTAGCCCCCACAGATACGCAGTATTTT.

The sample holds a few counts of this clonotype. This chain uses TRBV12-3 or TRBV12-4 with TRBJ1-5; 10 bases line up with TRBD1. The CDR3 loop spans 15 amino acids. Losses at the gene ends were 6 bases for V and 6 bases for J; bases not matched to a gene: 8. The CDR3 sequence: CASSQGTGAGQPQHF. In DNA form, the CDR3 reads TGTGCCAGCAGCCAAGGGACAGGGGCGGGTCAGCCCCAGCATTTT.

This clonotype has only a few counts. The chain recombines TRBV20-1 with TRBJ1-2; 10 bases are shared with TRBD1. Unmatched junction bases numbered 10, after V lost 5 bases and J lost 4 bases. Germline CDR1 reads DFQATT; CDR2 reads SNEGSKA (reference sequence). This CDR3 is 15 amino acids long. The CDR3, as DNA: TGCAGTGCTCAAGAGGGACAGGGGCCTGTCTATGGCTACACCTTC. It encodes CSAQEGQGPVYGYTF.

This clonotype was seen at least ten times. The genes are TRBV6-1 and TRBJ1-1; perhaps TRBD1 as D (6 bases). Germline CDR1 and CDR2: MNHNS and SASEGT. V was clipped by 3 bases and J by 4 bases, with 12 bases between them. The CDR3 consists of 14 residues. The CDR3 region is CASSEQGMGTEAFF. The CDR3 DNA reads as TGTGCCAGCAGTGAGCAGGGGATGGGCACTGAAGCTTTCTTT.

The chain recombines TRBV18 with TRBJ2-1; D possibly corresponds to TRBD1 (6 bases). From germline, CDR1 is KGHSH and CDR2 LQKENI. Deletions cut 2 bases from V and 4 bases from J, with 12 bases between. The CDR3 covers 15 residues. CDR3 coding DNA: TGTGCCAGCTCACCAACCCAGGGGAGATACAATGAGCAGTTCTTC. Translation: CASSPTQGRYNEQFF.

This clonotype has ten or more counts. V is TRBV20-1 and J is TRBJ2-7; D is possibly TRBD1 (5 bases). The CDR3 has 12 residues. Trimming cost V 3 bases and J 1 base, with 7 bases left between them. CDR1 and CDR2 from the germline V gene are DFQATT and SNEGSKA (reference sequence). The DNA of the CDR3 is TGCAGTGCTAGGCAGGGATCCTACGAGCAGTACTTC. Translation: CSARQGSYEQYF.

This clonotype was seen at least ten times. This chain joins TRBV12-3 or TRBV12-4 and TRBJ2-1; D is ambiguous. V dropped 3 bases and J dropped 4 bases, with 7 bases sitting between them. The CDR3 has 13 amino acids. CDR3 amino acids: CASSFGFYNEQFF. The CDR3 coding sequence is TGTGCCAGCAGTTTTGGGTTTTACAATGAGCAGTTCTTC.

The J gene is TRBJ2-2, the V gene TRBV3-1; a possible D gene is TRBD2 (5 bases). CDR1 and CDR2 (germline): LGHDT, YNNKEL (reference sequence). The ends were cut back, 5 bases at V and 7 bases at J, with 26 bases in the middle. The CDR3 consists of 18 residues. The CDR3 coding sequence is TGTGCCAGCAGCGCCCTCGGTCTAATCGGCGGGCAGGTCGGGGAGCTGTTTTTT. This gives the protein CASSALGLIGGQVGELFF. The whole variable domain, filled in from reference TRBV3-1 and TRBJ2-2, reads DTAVSQTPKYLVTQMGNDKSIKCEQNLGHDTMYWYKQDSKKFLKIMFSYNNKELIINETVPNRFSPKSPDKAHLNLHINSLELGDSAVYFCASSALGLIGGQVGELFFGEGSRLTVL.

The chain is built from TRBV5-6 and TRBJ1-1; 7 bases align to TRBD1. CDR3 size: 14 residues. CDR1 is SGHDT, CDR2 YYEEEE, per germline. Trimming removed 4 bases from V and 4 bases from J; junction bases left unmatched: 7. Written as DNA, the CDR3 is TGTGCCAGCAGCCCACCGACAGGGTTCACTGAAGCTTTCTTT. It is translated as CASSPPTGFTEAFF.

This clonotype was counted many times. The chain combines TRBV5-1 with TRBJ2-1; D is undetermined. Germline V gene data show CDR1 as SGHRS and CDR2 as YFSETQ. The ends were cut back, 4 bases at V and 1 base at J, with 15 bases in the middle. The CDR3 spans 16 residues. DNA of the CDR3: TGCGCCAGCAGCCCCCAGAGTGACGGATCCTACAATGAGCAGTTCTTC. It translates to CASSPQSDGSYNEQFF.

J is TRBJ2-1 and V is TRBV4-2; TRBD2 aligns across 7 bases. Trimming at V came to 3 bases and at J to 4 bases, leaving 9 bases not matched to a gene. Germline loops: CDR1 LGHNA, CDR2 YNFKEQ. This CDR3 is 16 amino acids long. The CDR3 DNA sequence: TGTGCCAGCAGCCAGGAGCGGGGCTTGGGTTACAATGAGCAGTTCTTC. This encodes CASSQERGLGYNEQFF.

This clonotype occurred a few times. This sequence joins TRBV6-5 and TRBJ2-5; D is unresolved. Germline CDR1 is MNHEY and CDR2 is SVGAGI. V was trimmed by 0 bases and J by 3 bases, leaving 8 bases between them. The CDR3 has 14 residues. The CDR3 loop is CASSYSGGEETQYF. The CDR3 coding sequence is TGTGCCAGCAGTTACTCGGGTGGGGAAGAGACCCAGTACTTC.

Concerning this clonotype: Likely a read error: the CDR3 ends without its conserved phenylalanine or tryptophan. V gene TRBV6-1 combines with J gene TRBJ1-2; 8 positions match TRBD1. This CDR3 comprises 15 residues. Looked up from germline, CDR1 is MNHNS and CDR2 is SASEGT. J lost 0 bases, V lost 6 bases, and 6 bases had no gene match. The CDR3 nucleotides are TGTGCCAGCAGCGTACAGGGGGACGCTAACTATGGCTACACCTAC. Translation: CASSVQGDANYGYTY.

In its sample, this clonotype was seen a few times. The chain is built from TRBV7-7 and TRBJ2-1; 8 bases map to TRBD1. This CDR3 is 14 amino acids long. Germline loops: CDR1 SSHAT, CDR2 FNYEAQ (reference sequence). Trimming cost V 4 bases and J 9 bases; bases outside gene matches: 8. The CDR3 loop reads CASSSGQAVIEQFF. The CDR3 nucleotides read TGTGCCAGCAGCTCGGGACAGGCAGTAATTGAGCAGTTCTTC.

The chain couples TRBV28 to TRBJ2-2; D not certain. This CDR3 has 12 residues. The germline gives CDR1 MDHEN, CDR2 SYDVKM. V lost 10 bases, J lost 1 base, and 7 bases lay in between. CDR3 nucleotide sequence: TGTGCCACCAAGAGGAACACCGGGGAGCTGTTTTTT. Protein sequence: CATKRNTGELFF.